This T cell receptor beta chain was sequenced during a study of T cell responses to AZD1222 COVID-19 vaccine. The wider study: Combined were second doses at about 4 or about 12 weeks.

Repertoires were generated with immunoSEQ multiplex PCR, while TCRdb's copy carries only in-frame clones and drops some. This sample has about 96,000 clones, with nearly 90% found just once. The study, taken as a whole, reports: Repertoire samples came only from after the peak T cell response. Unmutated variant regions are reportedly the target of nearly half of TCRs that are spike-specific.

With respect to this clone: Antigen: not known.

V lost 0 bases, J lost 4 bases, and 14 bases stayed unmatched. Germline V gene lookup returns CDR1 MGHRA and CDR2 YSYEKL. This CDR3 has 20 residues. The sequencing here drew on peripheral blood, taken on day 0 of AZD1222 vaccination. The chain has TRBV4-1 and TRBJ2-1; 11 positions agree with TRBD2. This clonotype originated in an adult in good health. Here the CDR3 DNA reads TGCGCCAGCAGCCAAGACAACCTCAGGGGACTAGCGGCGATATACAATGAGCAGTTCTTC. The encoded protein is CASSQDNLRGLAAIYNEQFF.